This is a list of T cell receptor beta chains from one sample in a study of blood T cell repertoires in COVID-19. Libraries were prepared by immunoSEQ multiplex PCR; TCRdb keeps only in-frame clonotypes and omits some of them. Among around 270,000 clones, less than 90% were seen once, and the ten largest hold 1.5%. Sequenced material: peripheral blood. Receptors were obtained from a woman between 35 and 50 years old who had recovered from COVID-19. The CDR3 runs from the conserved cysteine through the conserved F or W. Fields, in order: J gene, clone size, V gene, D gene, CDR3 DNA, CDR3 protein. D genes are given only for firm matches. Where a row states a size, it is once, few, many or the class of an expanded clone; other rows omit it.

TRBJ2-2,.,TRBV6-1,.,TGTGCCAGCAGTGAATTAAGCGTCGGCGGGGAGCTGTTTTTT,CASSELSVGGELFF
TRBJ2-7,.,TRBV7-9,TRBD2,TGTGCCAGCAGCTTACCCCGGGGGGGCATGGACGAGCAGTACTTC,CASSLPRGGMDEQYF
TRBJ1-4,.,TRBV6-5,.,TGTGCCAGCAGTTACTCGGGGGGGGCGGGTGAAAAACTGTTTTTT,CASSYSGGAGEKLFF
TRBJ1-1,.,TRBV7-3,.,TGTGCCAGCAGCGTACAGGCGAACACTGAAGCTTTCTTT,CASSVQANTEAFF
TRBJ2-2,.,TRBV7-9,TRBD2,TGTGCCAGCAGCAGGAGGAGACTAGCGGGGGGCCCTGGGGAGCTGTTTTTT,CASSRRRLAGGPGELFF
TRBJ2-5,once,TRBV7-3,.,TGTGCCAGCAGCCCAGGAGGGTGGGAGACCCAGTACTTC,CASSPGGWETQYF
TRBJ1-5,.,TRBV6-6,.,TGTGCCAGCATTTCCTTGGAGGGACAGCCCCAGCATTTT,CASISLEGQPQHF
TRBJ2-3,.,TRBV18,.,TGTGCCAGCTCACCATCCTTCCGGGCGGGGCCAGATACGCAGTATTTT,CASSPSFRAGPDTQYF
TRBJ2-7,.,TRBV28,TRBD1,TGTGCCAGCACTCGACAGGGGTCGGGCTACGAGCAGTACTTC,CASTRQGSGYEQYF
TRBJ1-1,once,TRBV9,TRBD1,TGTGCCAGCAGCTTAGGACAGGGGATCTCCATGAACACTGAAGCTTTCTTT,CASSLGQGISMNTEAFF
TRBJ2-7,once,TRBV24-1,.,TGTGCCACCAGTGATTTGGCAGGGATATGGTACGAGCAGTACTTC,CATSDLAGIWYEQYF
TRBJ2-1,.,TRBV4-1,.,TGCGCCAGCAGCCACCCCGACAGGTCGACTGAGCAGTTCTTC,CASSHPDRSTEQFF
TRBJ2-1,few,TRBV7-9,.,TGTGCCAGCAGCTTAGAATACAGCTACAATGAGCAGTTCTTC,CASSLEYSYNEQFF
TRBJ2-7,.,TRBV5-4,TRBD1,TGTGCCAGCAGCTTGACGACAGGGACCTTTGTGCAGTACTTC,CASSLTTGTFVQYF
TRBJ2-7,.,TRBV11-2,.,TGTGCCAGCAGCTTAGTACAGGTCCCCGGGGAGCAGTACTTC,CASSLVQVPGEQYF
TRBJ1-6,.,TRBV2,TRBD1,TGTGCCAGCAGTGAAAGCCAGGGGGCCAGGTCACCCCTCCACTTT,CASSESQGARSPLHF
TRBJ1-1,.,TRBV5-6,.,TGTGCCAGCAGGTTGACAGGTTTGAACACTGAAGCTTTCTTT,CASRLTGLNTEAFF
TRBJ1-5,.,TRBV28,TRBD1,TGTGCCAGCAGTATTCCCGGGACAGATCAGCCCCAGCATTTT,CASSIPGTDQPQHF
TRBJ2-3,.,TRBV9,TRBD2,TGTGCCAGCAGCCCCCGGACTAGCGGGGCTTACACAGATACGCAGTATTTT,CASSPRTSGAYTDTQYF
TRBJ1-5,.,TRBV5-1,TRBD1,TGCGCCAGCAGACCGGGGACAGATTCTAAGATGCCCCAGCATTTT,CASRPGTDSKMPQHF
TRBJ2-5,.,TRBV6-5,.,TGTGCCAGCAAAGGGGAAGAGACCCAGTACTTC,CASKGEETQYF
TRBJ2-3,many,TRBV9,TRBD2,TGTGCCAGCAGCTACGGGACTAGCGGGGTTAGCACAGATACGCAGTATTTT,CASSYGTSGVSTDTQYF
TRBJ2-2,once,TRBV14,.,TGTGCCAGCAGCCAACAGGGGCTGGGGACCGGGGAGCTGTTTTTT,CASSQQGLGTGELFF
TRBJ1-3,.,TRBV6-5,.,TGTGCCAGCAGTTACTCGGCATTTGGCTCTGGAAACACCATATATTTT,CASSYSAFGSGNTIYF
TRBJ1-1,.,TRBV18,TRBD1,TGTGCCAGCTCACCACGGACAGGGGGGGACACTGAAGCTTTCTTT,CASSPRTGGDTEAFF
TRBJ2-5,.,TRBV30,TRBD1,TGTGCCTGGGAGAGGATTACGGCGGGACAGGGAAAAGAGACCCAGTACTTC,CAWERITAGQGKETQYF
TRBJ1-1,.,TRBV25-1,.,TGTGCCAGCAGTGTGACACTAGCGTACACTGAAGCTTTCTTT,CASSVTLAYTEAFF
TRBJ2-7,.,TRBV18,.,TGTGCCAGCTCACCACCGCTCAGGACCTACGAGCAGTACTTC,CASSPPLRTYEQYF
TRBJ2-7,.,TRBV28,TRBD1,TGTGCCAGCAGCCAGGGGACAGGGGACTACGAGCAGTACTTC,CASSQGTGDYEQYF